This T cell receptor (beta chain) was sequenced during a study of siplizumab effects on memory and regulatory T cells. Study results and caveats: There was no confirmation of the suppressive function of proliferating Tregs from siplizumab cultures. No naive or memory phenotype could be assigned to roughly 75-96% of proliferating clones. Contribution to the alloresponse seemed major for naive T cells, which also seemed more diverse than memory cells. Alloreactive sequences that could be traced to unstimulated CD4+ memory cells showed a significant reduction under siplizumab.

This clone was recorded once. Antigen unknown. The assay was immunoSEQ multiplex PCR, and TCRdb's table has in-frame clones only and misses some. The sample consists of about 40,000 clones, roughly 90% of them appearing once. The sequence was obtained from a human donor in good health. The specimen sequenced was naive CD4+ T cells sorted from blood.

In DNA, the CDR3 is TGTGCCAGCAGTTCACTCGGGAGCTCCTACGAGCAGTACTTC. It encodes CASSSLGSSYEQYF. V and J are TRBV27 and TRBJ2-7; TRBD2 might be the D (6 bases). The germline V gene has CDR1 MNHEY and CDR2 SMNVEV (reference sequence). Trimming shortened V by 4 bases and J by 0 bases, and 10 bases separated the two germline ends. The CDR3 contains 14 residues.